These 15 T cell receptor beta chains share one sample of origin, sequenced in a study of cytotoxic CD8 clonotypes in ibrutinib-treated CLL. This table comes from immunoSEQ multiplex PCR, and its TCRdb copy is limited to in-frame clones, with some not included. Among 90,000 to 100,000 clones, 70% to 80% were seen once, and the ten largest hold 25% to 40%. The input for sequencing was PBMCs, taken after 12 months of ibrutinib treatment. The receptor set was obtained from a human donor with chronic lymphocytic leukemia.

The chain joins TRBV30 to TRBJ1-6; 10 bases are a match to TRBD1. V lost 3 bases and J lost 8; bases outside the gene matches: 7. Germline CDR1 is GTSNPN and CDR2 is SVGIG (reference sequence). CDR3 length: 15 residues. The DNA of the CDR3 is TGTGCCTGGAGGGGGAGAGGACAGGGGGATTCACCCCTCCACTTT. It specifies CAWRGRGQGDSPLHF.

The chain couples TRBV18 to TRBJ1-1; D is perhaps TRBD1 (5 bases). The CDR3 is 15 residues long. Deletions cut 4 bases from V and 0 bases from J, with 12 bases between. The germline CDR1 and CDR2 sequences are KGHSH and LQKENI. The CDR3 region has the DNA TGTGCCAGCTCACGCACCGCGGGGCTGAACACTGAAGCTTTCTTT. Its translation: CASSRTAGLNTEAFF.

V is TRBV6-5 and J is TRBJ2-7; 9 nucleotides match TRBD1. The V segment lost 4 bases and the J segment 1 base; nucleotides outside the gene matches: 8. This CDR3 is built from 16 residues. Germline V gives CDR1 MNHEY, CDR2 SVGAGI. The CDR3 spells CASSSGQGTYSYEQYF. The CDR3 DNA follows: TGTGCCAGCAGTTCAGGACAGGGGACCTATTCCTACGAGCAGTACTTC.

The chain employs TRBV11-1 and TRBJ1-1; tentative D call: TRBD1 (5 bases). CDR1 and CDR2 (germline): SGHAT, FQDESV (reference sequence). V shed 4 bases and J shed 1 base, with 7 bases lying between them. The CDR3 runs to 13 residues. In nucleotides, the CDR3 is TGTGCCAGCAGCTCGGGACCGAACACTGAAGCTTTCTTT. Translating it yields CASSSGPNTEAFF. Supplemented by reference TRBV11-1 and TRBJ1-1, the full variable domain reads EAEVAQSPRYKITEKSQAVAFWCDPISGHATLYWYRQILGQGPELLVQFQDESVVDDSQLPKDRFSAERLKGVDSTLKIQPAELGDSAMYLCASSSGPNTEAFFGQGTRLTVV.

The table lists this clone with a count of one. V usage is TRBV28 and J usage is TRBJ2-3; 11 nucleotides align to TRBD2. CDR1 is MDHEN, CDR2 SYDVKM, per germline. V gave up 5 bases and J gave up 4 bases; unmatched junction bases: 2. This CDR3 is 14 amino acids long. The CDR3 sequence is CASSVAGGADTQYF. The CDR3 DNA reads as TGTGCCAGCAGTGTAGCGGGGGGGGCAGATACGCAGTATTTT.

The chain employs TRBV30 and TRBJ1-1; 7 nucleotides line up with TRBD1. This CDR3 is built from 12 residues. Germline V lookup: CDR1 GTSNPN, CDR2 SVGIG (reference sequence). V shed 7 bases and J 5 bases; nucleotides not matched to a gene: 7. CDR3 in amino acids: CALDRLGTEAFF. For the CDR3, the DNA is TGTGCCTTGGACAGGCTGGGGACTGAAGCTTTCTTT.

The chain uses TRBV7-2 and TRBJ2-5; D uncertain. V was shortened by 5 bases and J by 5 bases, with 6 bases between the two germline ends. Germline loops: CDR1 SGHTA, CDR2 FQGNSA. CDR3 length equals 11 residues. This CDR3 is CASSPMETQYF. The CDR3 DNA sequence: TGTGCCAGCAGCCCGATGGAGACCCAGTACTTC. The full variable domain, its missing parts supplied by reference TRBV7-2 and TRBJ2-5, is GAGVSQSPSNKVTEKGKDVELRCDPISGHTALYWYRQSLGQGLEFLIYFQGNSAPDKSGLPSDRFSAERTGGSVSTLTIQRTQQEDSAVYLCASSPMETQYFGPGTRLLVL.

This clone came up a few times. The chain has TRBV30 and TRBJ1-2; D remains unclear. CDR1 and CDR2 (germline): GTSNPN, SVGIG (reference sequence). The CDR3 has 15 residues. V gave up 4 bases and J gave up 1 base, with 16 bases separating them. This CDR3 reads CAWTATGPINYGYTF. The CDR3 DNA is TGTGCCTGGACCGCTACCGGGCCGATTAACTATGGCTACACCTTC. Based on the CDR3 plus reference TRBV30 and TRBJ1-2, the full variable domain is SQTIHQWPATLVQPVGSPLSLECTVEGTSNPNLYWYRQAAGRGLQLLFYSVGIGQISSEVPQNLSASRPQDRQFILSSKKLLLSDSGFYLCAWTATGPINYGYTFGSGTRLTVV.

This clone was seen only a few times. This chain joins TRBV6-4 and TRBJ2-1; perhaps TRBD2 as D (5 bases). The germline CDR1 and CDR2 sequences are MRHNA and SNTAGT. Trimming took 0 bases from V and 10 from J, leaving 10 bases between them. CDR3 length equals 13 residues. The CDR3 is CASSDSGVSEQFF. As DNA, the CDR3 is TGTGCCAGCAGTGACTCCGGGGTAAGCGAGCAGTTCTTC.

V and J are TRBV19 and TRBJ2-1; 8 positions match TRBD2. CDR3 length: 13 residues. Germline lookup yields CDR1 LNHDA and CDR2 SQIVND (reference sequence). With 5 bases clipped from V and 7 bases from J, the junction kept 4 bases outside the gene matches. The DNA for the CDR3 is TGTGCCAGTAGTTTTCGCGGGGGGAATGAGCAGTTCTTC. It is translated as CASSFRGGNEQFF.

The chain carries TRBV7-9 and TRBJ2-1; D may be TRBD2 (6 bases). The germline gives CDR1 SEHNR, CDR2 FQNEAQ (reference sequence). The CDR3 totals 13 residues. V was trimmed by 7 bases and J by 7 bases, leaving 14 bases between them. The CDR3 DNA follows: TGTGCCAGCACCCCGGGGGTTGGGAATGAGCAGTTCTTC. Translation: CASTPGVGNEQFF.

This clone showed up just once. The V and J genes are TRBV9 and TRBJ1-3; 8 nucleotides agree with TRBD1. There are 17 residues in the CDR3. V shed 5 bases, J shed 3 bases, and the junction held 13 bases outside the gene matches. Germline assignment: CDR1 SGDLS and CDR2 YYNGEE. The DNA for the CDR3 is TGTGCCAGCAGTCGACAGGGGAACACTCAACTTGGAAACACCATATATTTT. Translation gives CASSRQGNTQLGNTIYF.

This clone has a single count. The chain couples TRBV5-6 to TRBJ2-7; TRBD1 is a possible D gene (5 bases). The CDR3 runs 13 residues. V dropped 2 bases and J dropped 0 bases, with 6 bases sitting between them. Germline-derived CDR1 and CDR2 are SGHDT and YYEEEE. CDR3 region: CASSLTGSYEQYF. CDR3 in DNA: TGTGCCAGCAGCTTAACAGGCTCCTACGAGCAGTACTTC.

J is TRBJ1-4 and V is TRBV7-8, with D possibly being TRBD1 (5 bases). The V end was cut by 5 bases, the J end by 4 bases, with 17 bases between. The germline CDR1 and CDR2 sequences are SGHVS and FQNEAQ. The CDR3 covers 16 residues. The CDR3 protein is CASSRSGGAGNEKLFF. CDR3 sequence (DNA): TGTGCCAGCAGCCGGTCGGGAGGGGCCGGTAATGAAAAACTGTTTTTT.

V is TRBV28 and J is TRBJ1-3; the match to TRBD1 covers 7 bases. Germline CDR1 is MDHEN and CDR2 is SYDVKM. V lost 5 bases to trimming and J lost 4 bases; unmatched junction nucleotides: 5. The CDR3 contains 14 residues. CDR3 amino acids: CASSPRGSGNTIYF. In DNA form, the CDR3 reads TGTGCCAGCAGTCCCAGGGGGTCAGGAAACACCATATATTTT.